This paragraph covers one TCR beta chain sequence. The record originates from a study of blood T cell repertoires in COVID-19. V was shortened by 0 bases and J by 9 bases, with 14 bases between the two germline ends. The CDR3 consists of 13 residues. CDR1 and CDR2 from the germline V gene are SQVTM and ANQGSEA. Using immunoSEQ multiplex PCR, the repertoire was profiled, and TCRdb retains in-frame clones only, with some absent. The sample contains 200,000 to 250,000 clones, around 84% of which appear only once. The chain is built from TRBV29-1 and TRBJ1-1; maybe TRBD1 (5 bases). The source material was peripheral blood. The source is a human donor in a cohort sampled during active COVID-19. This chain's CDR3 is CSVEDRPGIKAFF. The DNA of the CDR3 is TGCAGCGTTGAAGATAGACCAGGGATTAAAGCTTTCTTT.